These T cell receptor beta chains were read from a single sample in a study of blood T cell repertoires in COVID-19. Sequenced by immunoSEQ multiplex PCR; TCRdb stores in-frame clones only, minus some. This sample has about 190,000 clones, with 78% found just once. The specimen sequenced was peripheral blood. The receptors were sampled from a woman older than 75 with active or convalescent COVID-19. CDR3s include the opening cysteine and the closing phenylalanine or tryptophan. D genes are given only for firm matches. Clone size is shown for a subset of rows, as once, few, many or a class of expanded clone.

v_gene	abundance	j_gene	d_gene	CDR3aa	CDR3nt
TRBV5-1	-	TRBJ2-7	-	CASSLGGAGGQYF	TGCGCCAGCAGCTTGGGAGGGGCCGGGGGGCAGTACTTC
TRBV28	many	TRBJ1-2	TRBD1	CASSEQGVGYGYTF	TGTGCCAGCAGTGAACAGGGGGTAGGATATGGCTACACCTTC
TRBV24-1	-	TRBJ2-2	TRBD1	CATRGQGNTGELFF	TGTGCCACCAGAGGACAGGGAAACACCGGGGAGCTGTTTTTT
TRBV12-3/TRBV12-4	once	TRBJ1-1	-	CARPGSGNTEAFF	TGTGCCAGGCCGGGAAGTGGGAACACTGAAGCTTTCTTT
TRBV7-3	once	TRBJ2-5	TRBD1	CASSLRGGWETQYF	TGTGCCAGCAGCTTAAGAGGGGGCTGGGAGACCCAGTACTTC
TRBV6-5	-	TRBJ2-5	-	CAGGWIEAQYF	TGTGCCGGAGGCTGGATTGAGGCCCAGTACTTC
TRBV24-1	-	TRBJ1-6	-	CATSDPTGPHLHF	TGTGCCACCAGTGACCCCACGGGTCCCCACCTCCACTTT
TRBV19	once	TRBJ1-1	-	CASSFKGGNGRNTEAFF	TGTGCCAGTAGCTTCAAGGGGGGGAACGGGAGGAACACTGAAGCTTTCTTT
TRBV27	few	TRBJ1-6	-	CASSLSGVNNSPLHF	TGTGCCAGCAGTTTGTCGGGGGTCAACAATTCACCCCTCCACTTT
TRBV3-1/TRBV3-2	-	TRBJ2-6	TRBD2	CASSHGTSGGSGANVLTF	TGTGCCAGCAGCCATGGGACTAGCGGGGGCTCTGGGGCCAACGTCCTGACTTTC
TRBV2	-	TRBJ2-5	TRBD2	CASSYGTSGVGETQYF	TGTGCCAGCAGCTACGGGACTAGCGGGGTGGGAGAGACCCAGTACTTC